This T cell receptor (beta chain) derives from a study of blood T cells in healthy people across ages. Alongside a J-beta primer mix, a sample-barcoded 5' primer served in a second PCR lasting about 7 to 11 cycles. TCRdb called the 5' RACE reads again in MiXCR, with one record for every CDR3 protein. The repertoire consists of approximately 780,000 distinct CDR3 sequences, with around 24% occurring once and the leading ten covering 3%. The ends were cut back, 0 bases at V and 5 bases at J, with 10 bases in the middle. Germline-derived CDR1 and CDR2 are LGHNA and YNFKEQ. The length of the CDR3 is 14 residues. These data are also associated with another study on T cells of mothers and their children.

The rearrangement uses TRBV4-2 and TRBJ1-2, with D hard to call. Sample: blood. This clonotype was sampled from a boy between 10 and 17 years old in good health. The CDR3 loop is CASSQDLAAYGYTF. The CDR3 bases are TGTGCCAGCAGCCAAGATCTGGCAGCTTATGGCTACACCTTC.